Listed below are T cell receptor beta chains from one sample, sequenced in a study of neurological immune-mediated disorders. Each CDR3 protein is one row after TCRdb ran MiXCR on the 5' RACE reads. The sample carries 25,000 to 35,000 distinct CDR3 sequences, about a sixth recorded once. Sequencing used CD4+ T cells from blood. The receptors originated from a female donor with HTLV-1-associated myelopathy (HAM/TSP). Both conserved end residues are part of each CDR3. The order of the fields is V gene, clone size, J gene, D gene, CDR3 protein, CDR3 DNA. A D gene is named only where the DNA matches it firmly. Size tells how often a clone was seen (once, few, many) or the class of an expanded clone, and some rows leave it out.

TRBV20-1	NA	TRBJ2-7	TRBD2	CSALGGTSGSINEQYF	TGCAGTGCCCTAGGGGGGACTAGCGGGAGTATTAACGAGCAGTACTTC
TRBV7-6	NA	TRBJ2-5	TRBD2	CASSSVPSGSRETQYF	TGTGCAAGCAGCTCAGTCCCTAGCGGGAGTAGAGAGACCCAGTACTTC
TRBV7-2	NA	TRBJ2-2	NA	CASSLAGAGELFF	TGTGCCAGCAGCTTAGCGGGAGCCGGGGAGCTGTTTTTT
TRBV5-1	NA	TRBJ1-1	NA	CASSLGRNTEAFF	TGCGCCAGCAGCTTGGGGAGGAACACTGAAGCTTTCTTT
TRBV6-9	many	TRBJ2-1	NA	CAAGQPGNEQFF	TGTGCCGCGGGACAGCCTGGCAATGAGCAGTTCTTC
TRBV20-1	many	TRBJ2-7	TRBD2	CSVSSGKRSEQYF	TGCAGTGTGTCTAGCGGGAAGAGAAGCGAGCAGTACTTC
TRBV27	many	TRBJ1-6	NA	CASSLSIPTETYNSPLHF	TGTGCCAGCAGTTTATCCATCCCGACAGAGACATATAATTCACCCCTCCACTTT
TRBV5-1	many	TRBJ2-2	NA	CASSLLTTGELFF	TGCGCCAGCAGCCTTTTAACCACCGGGGAGCTGTTTTTT
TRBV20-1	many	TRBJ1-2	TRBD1	CSASHRGAYGYTF	TGCAGTGCTAGTCACAGGGGGGCCTATGGCTACACCTTC
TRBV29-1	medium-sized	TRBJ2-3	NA	CSVRAGTATDTQYF	TGCAGCGTTCGGGCCGGGACGGCAACAGATACGCAGTATTTT
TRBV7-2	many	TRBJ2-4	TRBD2	CASSLALPGLAGGPAKNIQYF	TGTGCCAGCAGCTTAGCGCTTCCGGGACTAGCGGGAGGGCCTGCCAAAAACATTCAGTACTTC
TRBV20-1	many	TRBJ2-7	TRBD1	CSARTGTVSYEQYF	TGCAGTGCTAGAACAGGGACAGTTTCCTACGAGCAGTACTTC
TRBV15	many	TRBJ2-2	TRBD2	CATSREKGLAGGPPVGELFF	TGTGCCACCAGCAGGGAAAAAGGGCTAGCGGGGGGCCCCCCTGTCGGGGAGCTGTTTTTT
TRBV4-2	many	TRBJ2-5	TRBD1	CASSQVFRGRQETQYF	TGTGCCAGCAGCCAAGTTTTCAGGGGGCGGCAAGAGACCCAGTACTTC
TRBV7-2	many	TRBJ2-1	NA	CASSLFGRSEQFF	TGTGCCAGCAGCTTATTCGGGAGAAGTGAGCAGTTCTTC
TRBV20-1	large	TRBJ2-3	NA	CSARPQDTQYF	TGCAGTGCTAGGCCGCAAGATACGCAGTATTTT
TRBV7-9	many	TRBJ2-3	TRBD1	CASSHTGDTDTQYF	TGTGCCAGCAGCCACACAGGGGACACAGATACGCAGTATTTT
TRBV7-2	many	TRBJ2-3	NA	CASSPGQLTDTQYF	TGTGCCAGCAGCCCAGGACAGCTCACAGATACGCAGTATTTT
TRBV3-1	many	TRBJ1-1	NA	CASSQGQGEAFF	TGTGCCAGCAGCCAAGGCCAGGGTGAAGCTTTCTTT
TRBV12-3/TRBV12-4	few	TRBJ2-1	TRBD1	CASSLAGGRHEQFF	TGTGCCAGCAGTTTGGCAGGGGGCCGGCACGAGCAGTTCTTC
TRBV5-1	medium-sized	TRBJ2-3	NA	CASSLGETGDTQYF	TGCGCCAGCAGCTTGGGGGAGACGGGGGATACGCAGTATTTT
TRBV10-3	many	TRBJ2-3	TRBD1	CAISSGTGADTQYF	TGTGCCATCAGTTCCGGGACAGGGGCAGATACGCAGTATTTT
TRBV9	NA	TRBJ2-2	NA	CASSGLGTGELFF	TGTGCCAGCAGCGGATTGGGGACCGGGGAGCTGTTTTTT
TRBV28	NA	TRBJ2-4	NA	CASTPTVVENIHYF	TGTGCCAGCACCCCGACAGTGGTCGAAAACATTCATTACTTC
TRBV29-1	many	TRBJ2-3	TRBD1	CSTGQGSTDTQYF	TGCAGCACTGGACAGGGAAGCACAGATACGCAGTATTTT
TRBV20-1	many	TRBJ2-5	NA	CSARRAGRMVIQETQYF	TGCAGTGCTAGACGGGCCGGACGGATGGTGATCCAAGAGACCCAGTACTTC
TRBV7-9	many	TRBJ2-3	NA	CASSWPGGGTDTQYF	TGTGCCAGCAGTTGGCCCGGCGGGGGCACAGATACGCAGTATTTT
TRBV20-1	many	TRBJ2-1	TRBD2	CSARTSGRYNEQFF	TGCAGTGCAAGGACTAGCGGGAGATACAATGAGCAGTTCTTC
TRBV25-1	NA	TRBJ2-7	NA	CASSETVDHEQYF	TGTGCCAGCAGTGAAACCGTTGACCACGAGCAGTACTTC
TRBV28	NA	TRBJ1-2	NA	CASSYRDYGYTF	TGTGCCAGCAGTTACCGAGACTATGGCTACACCTTC
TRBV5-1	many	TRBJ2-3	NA	CASSWPTRAGSTDTQYF	TGCGCCAGCAGCTGGCCAACCAGGGCGGGAAGCACAGATACGCAGTATTTT
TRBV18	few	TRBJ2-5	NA	CASSPPLRETQYF	TGTGCCAGCTCACCACCCCTGCGGGAGACCCAGTACTTC
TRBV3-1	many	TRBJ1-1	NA	CASRGRNTEAFF	TGTGCCAGCAGAGGACGGAACACTGAAGCTTTCTTT
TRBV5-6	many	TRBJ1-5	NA	CASSLYGSPGIPPQHF	TGTGCCAGCAGCTTATATGGTAGTCCTGGGATACCGCCCCAGCATTTT
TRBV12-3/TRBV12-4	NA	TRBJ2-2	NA	CANSLLMGVDTGKLFF	TGTGCCAACAGCTTATTGATGGGTGTGGACACCGGGAAGCTGTTTTTT
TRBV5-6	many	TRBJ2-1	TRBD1	CASSRDRAGNEQFF	TGTGCCAGCAGCCGGGACAGGGCTGGGAATGAGCAGTTCTTC
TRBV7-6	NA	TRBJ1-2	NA	CASSLAVNGFYGYTF	TGTGCCAGCAGCTTAGCCGTTAACGGGTTCTATGGCTACACCTTC
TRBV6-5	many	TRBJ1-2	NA	CASSYGDGYTF	TGTGCCAGCAGTTACGGCGATGGCTACACCTTC
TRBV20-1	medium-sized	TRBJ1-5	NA	CSASSTVSNQPQHF	TGCAGTGCTAGTTCGACAGTTAGCAATCAGCCCCAGCATTTT
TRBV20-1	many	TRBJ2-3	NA	CSAKGMGEVTDTQYF	TGCAGTGCTAAGGGGATGGGTGAGGTGACAGATACGCAGTATTTT
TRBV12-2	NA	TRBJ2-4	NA	CASRPDGAGGPTPFLAKNIQYF	TGTGCAAGTCGCCCCGATGGGGCGGGAGGGCCTACGCCCTTCTTAGCCAAAAACATTCAGTACTTC